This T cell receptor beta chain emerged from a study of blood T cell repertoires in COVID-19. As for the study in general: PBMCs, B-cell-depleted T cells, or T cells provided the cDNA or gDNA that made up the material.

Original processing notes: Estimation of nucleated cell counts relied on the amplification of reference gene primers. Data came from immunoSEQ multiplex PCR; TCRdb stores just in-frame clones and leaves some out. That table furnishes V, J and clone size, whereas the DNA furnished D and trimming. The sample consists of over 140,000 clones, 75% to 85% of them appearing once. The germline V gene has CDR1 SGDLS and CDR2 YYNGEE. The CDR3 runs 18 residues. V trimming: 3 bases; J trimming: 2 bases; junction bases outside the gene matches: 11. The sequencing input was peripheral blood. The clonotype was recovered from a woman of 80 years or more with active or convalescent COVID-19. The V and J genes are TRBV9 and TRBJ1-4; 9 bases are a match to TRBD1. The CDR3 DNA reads TGTGCCAGCAGCGGCCCGAGGGACAGGGTTGCCACTAATGAAAAACTGTTTTTT. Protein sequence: CASSGPRDRVATNEKLFF.